This T cell receptor (beta chain) comes out of a study of cytomegalovirus exposure and HLA in healthy donors. General study results and limits: Specific recognition of CMV antigens was confirmed in vitro for a few chains (all CMV-associated).

TCRdb's copy holds only in-frame clones and misses some; the assay was immunoSEQ multiplex PCR. The sample includes 70,000 to 80,000 clones, approximately 94% of them seen just once. About this clone itself: The antigen remains undetermined.

The sample was PBMCs. The receptor's source is a woman between 18 and 30 years old in good health and CMV-seropositive.

This CDR3 reads CASTPRRGDGNTIYF. Written as DNA, the CDR3 is TGTGCCAGCACCCCCAGACGTGGAGATGGAAACACCATATATTTT. The chain has TRBV6-5 and TRBJ1-3; D unresolved. The CDR3 spans 15 residues. Trimming cost V 7 bases and J 3 bases, with 16 bases left between them. Per germline, CDR1 MNHEY and CDR2 SVGAGI.